Shown below are 8 T cell receptor beta chains from a single sample sequenced in a study of blood T cell repertoires in COVID-19. Repertoires were generated with immunoSEQ multiplex PCR, while TCRdb's copy carries only in-frame clones and drops some. The profile shows over 400,000 clones, approximately 85% of them singletons. Sequenced: peripheral blood. These receptors came from a human donor in a cohort sampled during active COVID-19.

The rearrangement links TRBV28 to TRBJ1-6; 7 positions match TRBD1. The J segment lost 6 bases and the V segment lost 5 bases, leaving 7 bases of the junction unmatched. Germline V gene sequence: CDR1 MDHEN, CDR2 SYDVKM. The CDR3 spans 15 residues. CDR3 coding DNA: TGTGCCAGCAGTCTCGGGGGACAGTCTAATTCACCCCTCCACTTT. Translated, it gives CASSLGGQSNSPLHF.

This chain connects TRBV27 to TRBJ2-1; D gene ambiguous. V was cut by 6 bases and J by 2 bases, with 17 bases left in between. This CDR3 contains 16 residues. Germline V lookup: CDR1 MNHEY, CDR2 SMNVEV (reference sequence). CDR3 sequence: CASSHAVRFAYNEQFF. Written as DNA, the CDR3 is TGTGCCAGCAGCCACGCCGTCAGGTTTGCCTACAATGAGCAGTTCTTC.

The J gene is TRBJ1-6, the V gene TRBV7-9; 8 bases map to TRBD1. The germline CDR1 and CDR2 sequences are SEHNR and FQNEAQ (reference sequence). V was pared by 6 bases and J by 7 bases, with 5 bases of the junction left unmatched. The CDR3 consists of 14 residues. CDR3 bases: TGTGCCAGCAGGCCAGGGGGCGCAAATTCACCCCTCCACTTT. It is translated as CASRPGGANSPLHF.

CDR3 bases: TGTGCCAGCTCACCACCGGGGGGACCCTACGAGCAGTACTTC. Translated: CASSPPGGPYEQYF. This chain joins TRBV18 and TRBJ2-7, with D maybe TRBD2 (6 bases). Trimming stripped 0 bases from V and 2 bases from J, with 8 bases between. This CDR3 has 14 residues. Per the germline V gene, CDR1 is KGHSH and CDR2 is LQKENI.

The V gene is TRBV5-6, the J gene TRBJ1-5, with 8 bases matching TRBD1. CDR1 and CDR2 (germline): SGHDT, YYEEEE. V gave up 3 bases and J gave up 1 base; unmatched junction bases: 0. The CDR3 is 14 amino acids. DNA of the CDR3: TGTGCCAGCAGCTGGACAGGGAGCAATCAGCCCCAGCATTTT. It yields the protein CASSWTGSNQPQHF.

V is TRBV7-2 and J is TRBJ2-7; 7 bases line up with TRBD2. V gave up 5 bases and J gave up 2 bases; unmatched junction bases: 15. Germline V gene data show CDR1 as SGHTA and CDR2 as FQGNSA. This CDR3 contains 17 residues. The CDR3 here is CASSIQAGWGKTYEQYF. In nucleotides, the CDR3 is TGTGCCAGCAGCATCCAAGCGGGATGGGGGAAAACCTACGAGCAGTACTTC.

The gene calls are TRBV30 and TRBJ2-1, with unresolved D. V lost 4 bases, J lost 7 bases, and 11 bases lay in between. The germline CDR1 and CDR2 sequences are GTSNPN and SVGIG (reference sequence). The CDR3 extends over 12 amino acids. CDR3 in DNA: TGTGCCTGGACGTACGGTCTGAATGAGCAGTTCTTC. This encodes CAWTYGLNEQFF.

This clone was counted once. V usage is TRBV28 and J usage is TRBJ2-1; 10 nucleotides agree with TRBD2. CDR1 is MDHEN and CDR2 is SYDVKM in the germline V gene. The trim removed 0 bases at V and 9 bases at J, leaving 5 bases unmatched. CDR3 size: 15 residues. The DNA for the CDR3 is TGTGCCAGCAGTTTATGGAGCGGGAGGGCGGGTGAGCAGTTCTTC. Its protein product is CASSLWSGRAGEQFF.